A single T cell receptor beta chain is shown here with its context. Seattle patient enrollment occurred during active infection, with longitudinal follow-up thereafter. V dropped 0 bases and J dropped 4 bases, with 10 bases sitting between them. The CDR3 has 15 amino acids. From germline, CDR1 is SGDLS and CDR2 YYNGEE. The data are from a study of blood T cell repertoires in COVID-19. Study in general: Collection of acute and convalescent COVID-19 samples took place in the United States, Italy and Spain. PBMCs, B-cell-depleted T cells, or T cells provided the cDNA or gDNA that made up the material.

Repertoires were generated with immunoSEQ multiplex PCR, while TCRdb's copy carries only in-frame clones and drops some. This table has some 200,000 clones, roughly four fifths appearing once. Material: peripheral blood. This chain links TRBV9 with TRBJ2-2, with TRBD2 as a possible D gene (5 bases). The TCR was taken from a woman in her thirties or forties with COVID-19, enrolled during active disease. The CDR3 sequence: CASSVGESATGELFF. In nucleotides, the CDR3 is TGTGCCAGCAGCGTAGGGGAGTCGGCCACCGGGGAGCTGTTTTTT.